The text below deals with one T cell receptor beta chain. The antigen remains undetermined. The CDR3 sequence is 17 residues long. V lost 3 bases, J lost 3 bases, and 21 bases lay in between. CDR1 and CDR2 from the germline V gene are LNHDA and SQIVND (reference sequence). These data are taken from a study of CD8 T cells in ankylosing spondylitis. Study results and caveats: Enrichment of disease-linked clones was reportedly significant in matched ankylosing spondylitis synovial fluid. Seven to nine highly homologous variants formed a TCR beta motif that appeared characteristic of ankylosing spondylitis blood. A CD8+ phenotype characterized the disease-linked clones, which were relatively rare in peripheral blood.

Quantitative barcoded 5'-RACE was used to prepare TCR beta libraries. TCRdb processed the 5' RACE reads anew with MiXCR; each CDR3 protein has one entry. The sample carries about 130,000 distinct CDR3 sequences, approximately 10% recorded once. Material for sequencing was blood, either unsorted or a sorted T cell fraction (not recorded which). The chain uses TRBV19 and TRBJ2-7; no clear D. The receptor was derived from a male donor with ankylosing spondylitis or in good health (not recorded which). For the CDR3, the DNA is TGTGCCAGTAGTATTTCTGGGAAAGCAAAAAATCTCTACGAGCAGTACTTC. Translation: CASSISGKAKNLYEQYF.